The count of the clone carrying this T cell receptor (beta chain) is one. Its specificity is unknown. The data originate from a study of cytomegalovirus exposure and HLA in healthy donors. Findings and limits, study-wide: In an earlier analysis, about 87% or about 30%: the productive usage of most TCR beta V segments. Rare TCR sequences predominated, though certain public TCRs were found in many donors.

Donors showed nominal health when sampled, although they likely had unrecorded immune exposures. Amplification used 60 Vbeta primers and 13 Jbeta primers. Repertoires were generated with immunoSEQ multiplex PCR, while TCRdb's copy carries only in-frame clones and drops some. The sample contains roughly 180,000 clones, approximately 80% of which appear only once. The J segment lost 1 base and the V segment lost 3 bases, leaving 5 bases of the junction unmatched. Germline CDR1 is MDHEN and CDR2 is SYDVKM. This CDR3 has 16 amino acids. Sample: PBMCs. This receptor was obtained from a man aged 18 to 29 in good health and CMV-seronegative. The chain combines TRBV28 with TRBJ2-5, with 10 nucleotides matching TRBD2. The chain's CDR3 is CASSLLAGGIQETQYF. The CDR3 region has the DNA TGTGCCAGCAGTTTGTTAGCGGGAGGCATCCAAGAGACCCAGTACTTC.